The clone carrying this T cell receptor beta chain has a single count. From germline, CDR1 is SGHNT and CDR2 YENEEA. The CDR3 totals 13 residues. The V end was cut by 4 bases, the J end by 2 bases, with 9 bases between. Terminally differentiated effector memory CD45RA+ cells were excluded by CCR7 positive selection of CD45RO-negative cells. Repertoires were generated with immunoSEQ multiplex PCR, while TCRdb's copy carries only in-frame clones and drops some. The table includes hundreds of thousands of clones, around 93% detected once. The sample originates from a study of shared clonotypes between healthy human individuals. Background on the study: The cohort had two women and a few men, ages 18 to 49.

The sequence derives from a man aged 25-45 years in good health. The V and J genes are TRBV11-3 and TRBJ2-7; D is unclear. Sequenced: naive CD8+ T cells sorted from blood. The CDR3: CASSSSGTYEQYF. The CDR3 DNA reads TGTGCCAGCAGCTCCTCCGGCACCTACGAGCAGTACTTC.